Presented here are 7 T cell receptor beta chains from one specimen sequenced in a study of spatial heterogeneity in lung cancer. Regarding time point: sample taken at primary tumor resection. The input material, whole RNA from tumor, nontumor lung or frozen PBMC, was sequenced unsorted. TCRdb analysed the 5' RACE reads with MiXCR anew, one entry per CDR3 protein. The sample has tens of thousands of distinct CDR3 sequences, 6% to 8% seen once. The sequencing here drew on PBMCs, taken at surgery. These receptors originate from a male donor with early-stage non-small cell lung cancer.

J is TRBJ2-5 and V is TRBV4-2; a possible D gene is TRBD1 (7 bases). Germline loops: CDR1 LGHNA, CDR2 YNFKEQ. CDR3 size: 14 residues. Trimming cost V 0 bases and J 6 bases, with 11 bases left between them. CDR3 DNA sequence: TGTGCCAGCAGCCAAGACGGAGGGGGCCAGACCCAGTACTTC. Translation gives CASSQDGGGQTQYF.

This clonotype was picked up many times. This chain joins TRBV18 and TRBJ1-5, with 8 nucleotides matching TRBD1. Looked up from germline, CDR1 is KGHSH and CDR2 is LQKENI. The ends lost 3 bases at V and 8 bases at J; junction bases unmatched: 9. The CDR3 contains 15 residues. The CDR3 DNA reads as TGTGCCAGCTCACCTACGACAGGGGATTTGGAGCCCCAGCATTTT. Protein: CASSPTTGDLEPQHF.

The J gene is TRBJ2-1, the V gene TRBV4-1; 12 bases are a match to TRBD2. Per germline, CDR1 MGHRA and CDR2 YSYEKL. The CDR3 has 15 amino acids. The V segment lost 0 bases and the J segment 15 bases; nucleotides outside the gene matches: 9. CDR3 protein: CASSQEKGLAGELFF. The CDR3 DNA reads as TGCGCCAGCAGCCAAGAAAAGGGACTAGCGGGCGAACTGTTCTTC.

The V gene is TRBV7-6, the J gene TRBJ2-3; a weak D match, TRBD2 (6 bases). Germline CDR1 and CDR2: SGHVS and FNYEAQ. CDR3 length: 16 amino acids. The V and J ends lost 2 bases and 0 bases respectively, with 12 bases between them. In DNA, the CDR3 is TGTGCCAGCAGCTTACAATCCAGCGGGAGCACAGATACGCAGTATTTT. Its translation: CASSLQSSGSTDTQYF.

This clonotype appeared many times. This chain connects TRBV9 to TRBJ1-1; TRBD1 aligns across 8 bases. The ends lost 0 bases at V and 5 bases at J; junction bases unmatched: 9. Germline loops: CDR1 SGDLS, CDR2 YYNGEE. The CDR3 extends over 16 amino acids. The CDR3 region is CASSVVPGGANTEAFF. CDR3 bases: TGTGCCAGCAGCGTAGTTCCAGGGGGCGCAAATACTGAAGCTTTCTTT.

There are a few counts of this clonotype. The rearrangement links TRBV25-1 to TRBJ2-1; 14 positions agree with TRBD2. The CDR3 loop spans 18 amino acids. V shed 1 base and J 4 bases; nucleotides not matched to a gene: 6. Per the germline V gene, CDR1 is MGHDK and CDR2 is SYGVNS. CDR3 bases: TGTGCCAGCAGTGAATTGAGACTAGCGGGAGGGTTGTACAATGAGCAGTTCTTC. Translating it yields CASSELRLAGGLYNEQFF.

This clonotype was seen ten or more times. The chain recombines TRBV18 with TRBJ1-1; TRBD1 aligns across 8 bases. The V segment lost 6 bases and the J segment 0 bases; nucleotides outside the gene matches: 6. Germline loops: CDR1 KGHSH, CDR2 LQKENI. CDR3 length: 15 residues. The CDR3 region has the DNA TGTGCCAGCTCCCAGGGGGCCCGGATGAACACTGAAGCTTTCTTT. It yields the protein CASSQGARMNTEAFF.